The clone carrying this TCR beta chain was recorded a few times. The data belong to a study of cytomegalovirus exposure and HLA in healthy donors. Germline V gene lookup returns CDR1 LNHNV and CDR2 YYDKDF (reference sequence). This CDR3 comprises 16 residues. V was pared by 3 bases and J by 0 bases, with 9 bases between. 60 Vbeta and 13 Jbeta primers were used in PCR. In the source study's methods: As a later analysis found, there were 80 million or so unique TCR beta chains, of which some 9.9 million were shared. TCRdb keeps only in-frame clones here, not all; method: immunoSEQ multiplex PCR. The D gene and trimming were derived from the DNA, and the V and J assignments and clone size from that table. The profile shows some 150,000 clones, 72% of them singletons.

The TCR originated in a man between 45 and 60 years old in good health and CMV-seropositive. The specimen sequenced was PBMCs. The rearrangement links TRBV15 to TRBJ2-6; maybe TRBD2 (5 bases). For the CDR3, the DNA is TGTGCCACCAGCAGGATTGGGAGCTCTGGGGCCAACGTCCTGACTTTC. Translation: CATSRIGSSGANVLTF.